The T cell receptor (beta chain) under discussion was sequenced for a study of cytomegalovirus exposure and HLA in healthy donors. Whole-study context: Early released data comprised around 79 million unique TCRs from HLA-typed donors.

With respect to this clone: The antigen is not known.

General observations from the study: Overall, approximately 150 TCR beta chains were annotated as cytomegalovirus-associated. Beyond CMV serostatus, there was no information to go on about immune exposure.

The PCR had 60 Vbeta and 13 Jbeta primers. Sequencing used immunoSEQ multiplex PCR; TCRdb keeps in-frame clones, though not all of them. The repertoire consists of some 130,000 clones, with approximately 80% occurring once and the leading ten covering over 2%. Germline V lookup: CDR1 SGHTA, CDR2 FQGNSA. The CDR3 totals 15 residues. V lost 4 bases to trimming and J lost 2 bases, with 12 bases between them. The sequencing sample was made of PBMCs. The clonotype was recovered from a young man in good health and CMV-seronegative. The chain combines TRBV7-2 with TRBJ2-1, with D possibly TRBD2 on 5 matching bases. For the CDR3, the DNA is TGTGCCAGCAGCTCGCGGACTGCCACCTACAATGAGCAGTTCTTC. Translating it yields CASSSRTATYNEQFF.